The T cell receptor beta chain under discussion was sequenced for a study of blood T cell repertoires in COVID-19. The V gene's germline CDR1 is MNHEY and CDR2 SVGAGI. V lost 0 bases to trimming and J lost 8 bases, with 10 bases between them. This CDR3 has 13 residues. Produced via immunoSEQ multiplex PCR; TCRdb's table is partial and in-frame only. The sample has a few hundred thousand clones; 85% to 90% are singletons. The chain has TRBV6-5 and TRBJ1-2; no clear D. Sequenced: peripheral blood. The source is a woman in her fifties or sixties with COVID-19, enrolled during active disease. CDR3 region: CASSYSGRPGYTF. Here the CDR3 DNA reads TGTGCCAGCAGTTACTCGGGCAGGCCCGGCTACACCTTC.